These 27 T cell receptor beta chains share one sample of origin, sequenced in a study of CD8 T cells in ankylosing spondylitis. TCRdb used MiXCR to reprocess the 5' RACE reads, holding one entry per CDR3 protein. This sample has tens of thousands of distinct CDR3 sequences, with 2% to 3% found just once. The material sequenced was blood, either unsorted or a sorted T cell fraction (not recorded which). The receptors come from a female donor with ankylosing spondylitis or in good health (not recorded which).

This clonotype was recorded many times. The gene calls are TRBV9 and TRBJ2-1; 9 bases align to TRBD2. The CDR3 is 16 amino acids. Germline values: CDR1 SGDLS, CDR2 YYNGEE. Trimming cost V 2 bases and J 8 bases; bases outside gene matches: 11. CDR3 amino acids: CASSVGRDSGSYEQFF. The CDR3 region has the DNA TGTGCCAGCAGCGTGGGACGGGATAGCGGGAGCTATGAGCAGTTCTTC.

This clonotype was seen repeatedly, ten times or more. The V and J genes are TRBV9 and TRBJ2-3; D is unclear. The CDR3 covers 12 residues. Germline values: CDR1 SGDLS, CDR2 YYNGEE. V lost 3 bases to trimming and J lost 5 bases, with 7 bases between them. DNA for the CDR3: TGTGCCAGCAGCGGATTTGGAGATACGCAGTATTTT. Its protein product is CASSGFGDTQYF.

This clonotype was seen at least ten times. The chain recombines TRBV9 with TRBJ2-1; D is tentatively TRBD1 or TRBD2 (6 bases each). Trimming pared 2 bases from V and 6 bases from J, leaving 12 bases between. Germline V CDR1 and CDR2: SGDLS, YYNGEE. The CDR3 is 14 residues long. CDR3 loop: CASSVWGASNEQFF. Written as DNA, the CDR3 is TGTGCCAGCAGCGTTTGGGGGGCGAGCAATGAGCAGTTCTTC.

This clonotype was observed many times. V is TRBV9 and J is TRBJ2-1, with D perhaps matching TRBD2 (6 bases). The germline gives CDR1 SGDLS, CDR2 YYNGEE. V was shortened by 3 bases and J by 6 bases, with 13 bases between the two germline ends. The CDR3 length is 14 residues. CDR3 coding DNA: TGTGCCAGCAGCGACTCCGGGACTGCCAATGAGCAGTTCTTC. Protein sequence: CASSDSGTANEQFF.

This clonotype was seen repeatedly, ten times or more. The V and J genes are TRBV9 and TRBJ1-1; D possibly corresponds to TRBD1 (5 bases). This CDR3 contains 14 residues. Germline values: CDR1 SGDLS, CDR2 YYNGEE. Between the trimmed V and J ends, which lost 4 bases and 1 base, there was a span of 11 bases. The DNA of the CDR3 is TGTGCCAGCAGCAGTACCGGACAGAACACTGAAGCTTTCTTT. This sequence encodes CASSSTGQNTEAFF.

This clonotype has ten or more counts. V is TRBV9 and J is TRBJ2-1; D tentatively fits TRBD1 or TRBD2 (5 bases each). Germline values: CDR1 SGDLS, CDR2 YYNGEE. Trimming took 0 bases from V and 6 from J, leaving 10 bases between them. The length of the CDR3 is 14 residues. CDR3 loop: CASSVVGVGNEQFF. The CDR3 coding sequence is TGTGCCAGCAGCGTAGTGGGGGTTGGCAATGAGCAGTTCTTC.

At least ten counts were recorded for this clonotype. The V call is TRBV9, the J call TRBJ2-2, with D perhaps TRBD1 (5 bases). The CDR3 extends over 18 amino acids. Trimming shortened V by 4 bases and J by 0 bases, and 19 bases separated the two germline ends. Germline values: CDR1 SGDLS, CDR2 YYNGEE. CDR3 sequence (DNA): TGTGCCAGCAGCCCCCGACAGAGACAAAGCGCGAACACCGGGGAGCTGTTTTTT. This gives the protein CASSPRQRQSANTGELFF.

This clonotype was counted at least ten times. This chain joins TRBV9 and TRBJ2-3; D remains ambiguous. The V and J ends lost 3 bases and 8 bases respectively, with 10 bases between them. The CDR3 covers 12 residues. Germline CDR1 is SGDLS and CDR2 is YYNGEE. The CDR3 is CASSAAAGTQYF. The CDR3 bases are TGTGCCAGCAGCGCCGCGGCTGGTACGCAGTATTTT.

This clonotype has at least ten counts. The CDR3 sequence is CASSYSDSGNTIYF. The CDR3 nucleotides are TGTGCCAGCAGCTACAGCGACTCTGGAAACACCATATATTTT. The chain couples TRBV9 to TRBJ1-3; no clear D gene. Germline loops: CDR1 SGDLS, CDR2 YYNGEE. Trimming took 4 bases from V and 0 from J, leaving 8 bases between them. The CDR3 spans 14 residues.

The table lists this clonotype with many counts. The chain uses TRBV9 and TRBJ2-5, with 9 nucleotides matching TRBD1. The CDR3 contains 16 residues. Trimming took 0 bases from V and 1 from J; bases not matched to a gene: 4. The germline gives CDR1 SGDLS, CDR2 YYNGEE. In nucleotides, the CDR3 is TGTGCCAGCAGCGTAGCTTGGGACAGGGTCCAAGAGACCCAGTACTTC. This sequence encodes CASSVAWDRVQETQYF.

There are many counts of this clonotype. The chain joins TRBV9 to TRBJ1-5; D may be TRBD1 (5 bases). The CDR3 is made up of 15 amino acids. Germline CDR1 reads SGDLS; CDR2 reads YYNGEE. V was cut by 0 bases and J by 4 bases, with 11 bases left in between. The CDR3 reads CASSVEAQGNQPQHF. The CDR3 DNA reads TGTGCCAGCAGCGTAGAGGCGCAGGGAAATCAGCCCCAGCATTTT.

This clonotype has ten or more counts. The gene calls are TRBV9 and TRBJ2-1, with D possibly being TRBD2 (8 bases). This CDR3 contains 16 residues. Deletions cut 4 bases from V and 7 bases from J, with 21 bases between. Germline V gene sequence: CDR1 SGDLS, CDR2 YYNGEE. In DNA, the CDR3 is TGTGCCAGCAGCCCTCGGGAGGGGGCGGGTTCGAATGAGCAGTTCTTC. Amino acids: CASSPREGAGSNEQFF.

There are many counts of this clonotype. The chain employs TRBV9 and TRBJ2-5; 8 bases fit TRBD2. J gave up 1 base and V 0 bases, and 5 bases lay outside the gene matches. Germline V gene sequence: CDR1 SGDLS, CDR2 YYNGEE. The length of the CDR3 is 16 residues. The CDR3 DNA reads as TGTGCCAGCAGCGTAGGGGTGGCGGGGGGCCAAGAGACCCAGTACTTC. This codes for CASSVGVAGGQETQYF.

This clonotype was detected ten times or more. The chain employs TRBV9 and TRBJ1-3, with D possibly being TRBD1 (5 bases). Trimming removed 0 bases from V and 0 bases from J, with 13 bases in between. Germline V CDR1 and CDR2: SGDLS, YYNGEE. This CDR3 has 17 residues. The CDR3 DNA follows: TGTGCCAGCAGCGTAGAATCCAGGGTGTCCTCTGGAAACACCATATATTTT. It encodes CASSVESRVSSGNTIYF.

V usage is TRBV9 and J usage is TRBJ1-4; 7 bases agree with TRBD1. The CDR3 extends over 15 amino acids. From germline, CDR1 is SGDLS and CDR2 YYNGEE. The V segment lost 4 bases and the J segment 7 bases; nucleotides outside the gene matches: 10. The CDR3 bases are TGTGCCAGCAGCCCGTCCGGAAACAGGGGTGAAAAACTGTTTTTT. Its translation is CASSPSGNRGEKLFF.

This clonotype has ten or more counts. The chain has TRBV9 and TRBJ1-5, with D maybe TRBD1 (5 bases). Germline V gene data show CDR1 as SGDLS and CDR2 as YYNGEE. This CDR3 comprises 15 residues. Trimming cost V 0 bases and J 9 bases, with 16 bases left between them. CDR3 DNA sequence: TGTGCCAGCAGCGTAGGGGACTCCAGGCAATGGCCCCAGCATTTT. This gives the protein CASSVGDSRQWPQHF.

This clonotype was seen ten or more times. This rearrangement joins TRBV9 to TRBJ2-7; TRBD1 or TRBD2 may be the D gene (6 bases each). The CDR3 is made up of 12 amino acids. V shed 3 bases and J shed 7 bases, with 11 bases lying between them. Germline assignment: CDR1 SGDLS and CDR2 YYNGEE. CDR3 protein: CASSDGGREQYF. CDR3 DNA sequence: TGTGCCAGCAGCGATGGGGGGCGGGAGCAGTACTTC.

With respect to this clonotype: A much larger clone differs by one base, so this may be a read error. The V call is TRBV9, the J call TRBJ2-3; D is unclear. The CDR3 spans 12 residues. Germline V gene sequence: CDR1 SGDLS, CDR2 YYNGEE. CDR3 DNA: TGTGGCAGCAGCCCCCACACAGATACGCAGTATTTT. Translating gives CGSSPHTDTQYF.

The table lists this clonotype with many counts. V gene TRBV9 combines with J gene TRBJ2-7; 9 nucleotides align to TRBD1. The germline V gene encodes CDR1 SGDLS and CDR2 YYNGEE. The J segment lost 4 bases and the V segment lost 2 bases, leaving 7 bases of the junction unmatched. There are 15 residues in the CDR3. CDR3 in DNA: TGTGCCAGCAGCGTCCGGGACAGGGAAGTTTACGAGCAGTACTTC. Encoded protein: CASSVRDREVYEQYF.

This clonotype was found many times. The chain employs TRBV9 and TRBJ2-5; D may be TRBD2 (6 bases). V lost 0 bases and J lost 1, with 10 bases in between. This CDR3 has 15 amino acids. CDR1 and CDR2 (germline): SGDLS, YYNGEE. The CDR3 region is CASSVGGRSQETQYF. In nucleotides, the CDR3 is TGTGCCAGCAGCGTAGGGGGGAGGTCCCAAGAGACCCAGTACTTC.

In its sample, this clonotype was seen many times. The chain uses TRBV9 and TRBJ2-3; 9 bases align to TRBD2. Germline CDR1 reads SGDLS; CDR2 reads YYNGEE. CDR3 size: 19 residues. V was clipped by 2 bases and J by 5 bases; unmatched bases: 18. CDR3 sequence: CASSVSPLGTSLSGDTQYF. The DNA of the CDR3 is TGTGCCAGCAGCGTTTCTCCCTTAGGGACTAGCCTTTCGGGAGATACGCAGTATTTT.

This clonotype was seen many times. J is TRBJ2-7 and V is TRBV9; a weak D match, TRBD2 (5 bases). CDR3 length: 15 amino acids. Trimming removed 0 bases from V and 3 bases from J, with 13 bases in between. Germline V gene lookup returns CDR1 SGDLS and CDR2 YYNGEE. The CDR3 loop reads CASSVGVGVGYEQYF. In nucleotides, the CDR3 is TGTGCCAGCAGCGTAGGAGTGGGAGTAGGCTACGAGCAGTACTTC.

In this sample, this clonotype turned up many times. This sequence joins TRBV9 and TRBJ2-5; no reliable D call. The CDR3 covers 13 residues. Deletions cut 3 bases from V and 5 bases from J, with 11 bases between. From germline, CDR1 is SGDLS and CDR2 YYNGEE. CDR3 protein: CASSGDPRETQYF. CDR3 DNA: TGTGCCAGCAGCGGAGACCCGAGGGAGACCCAGTACTTC.

This clonotype was recorded many times. The V call is TRBV9, the J call TRBJ2-1; 8 bases agree with TRBD1. Germline lookup yields CDR1 SGDLS and CDR2 YYNGEE. Germline trimming cut 0 bases from V and 8 bases from J; bases unmatched to any gene: 10. The CDR3 is 16 amino acids. This chain's CDR3 is CASSVAHGTGTYEQFF. The CDR3 nucleotides are TGTGCCAGCAGCGTAGCACACGGGACAGGCACATATGAGCAGTTCTTC.

In its sample, this clonotype was seen many times. The chain carries TRBV9 and TRBJ2-5; D perhaps matches TRBD2 (6 bases). V shed 7 bases and J shed 2 bases, with 18 bases lying between them. This CDR3 has 15 amino acids. Germline-derived CDR1 and CDR2 are SGDLS and YYNGEE. CDR3 DNA sequence: TGTGCCAGCGCCCCTACGATCAGCGGGCAAGAGACCCAGTACTTC. Residues: CASAPTISGQETQYF.

Ten or more counts support this clonotype. The chain uses TRBV9 and TRBJ2-7; 10 positions match TRBD1. Unmatched junction bases numbered 6, after V lost 3 bases and J lost 6 bases. This CDR3 has 14 amino acids. Germline-derived CDR1 and CDR2 are SGDLS and YYNGEE. The CDR3 sequence: CASSGGTGDGEQYF. The CDR3 DNA is TGTGCCAGCAGCGGCGGGACAGGGGATGGCGAGCAGTACTTC. The full variable domain, with the rest looked up from reference TRBV9 and TRBJ2-7, is DSGVTQTPKHLITATGQRVTLRCSPRSGDLSVYWYQQSLDQGLQFLIQYYNGEERAKGNILERFSAQQFPDLHSELNLSSLELGDSALYFCASSGGTGDGEQYFGPGTRLTVT.

The sample holds a few counts of this clonotype. The J gene is TRBJ2-4, the V gene TRBV9; D might be TRBD1 (6 bases). Trimming removed 2 bases at V and 8 bases at J, with 11 bases between. The CDR3 covers 13 residues. Germline V gives CDR1 SGDLS, CDR2 YYNGEE. The CDR3 sequence: CASSVTGLDIQYF. For the CDR3, the DNA is TGTGCCAGCAGCGTTACAGGGCTTGACATTCAGTACTTC.